This TCR beta chain was sequenced during a study of blood T cell repertoires in COVID-19. In the study overall: Specimens from acute and convalescent COVID-19 originated in the United States, Italy and Spain. T cells, B-cell-depleted T cells, or PBMCs supplied cDNA or gDNA.

Per the study methods: The assay estimated nucleated cells by amplifying reference gene primers. Using immunoSEQ multiplex PCR, the repertoire was profiled, and TCRdb retains in-frame clones only, with some absent. V and J calls and clone size are copied from that table; D and trimming were computed from the DNA. The sample lists 200,000 to 250,000 clones; approximately 83% were seen once. V was clipped by 6 bases and J by 9 bases, with 18 bases between them. The length of the CDR3 is 14 residues. CDR1 is SEHNR, CDR2 FQNEAQ, per germline (reference sequence). The material sequenced was peripheral blood. This TCR was sampled from an elderly man with acute or convalescent COVID-19. This rearrangement joins TRBV7-9 to TRBJ2-1, with D maybe TRBD2 (5 bases). CDR3 sequence reads: CASSTARPSGEQFF. DNA of the CDR3: TGTGCCAGCAGTACGGCGAGGCCAAGCGGTGAGCAGTTCTTC.